A selection of T cell receptor beta chains follows, all from one sample in a study of shared clonotypes between healthy human individuals. Sequencing used immunoSEQ multiplex PCR; TCRdb keeps in-frame clones, though not all of them. The table has more than 2,000,000 clones, roughly 93% seen once. The sequenced sample consisted of naive CD4+ T cells from PBMCs. The receptors stem from a young man in good health. Some clones in this sample may be carry-over from other donors' samples. Each CDR3 is given with its conserved first and last residue. A D gene is named only where the DNA matches it firmly. Not all rows give a size; the values are once, few, many and, for expanded clones, a class.

D gene	V gene	J gene	clone size	CDR3 DNA	CDR3 protein
.	TRBV18	TRBJ1-5	.	TGTGCCAGCTCACCAGGTGTAGGCAATCAGCCCCAGCATTTT	CASSPGVGNQPQHF
TRBD2	TRBV19	TRBJ2-3	.	TGTGCCAGTTCCTCCCTGGCGGGGGGCCCGCGCCCAGATACGCAGTATTTT	CASSSLAGGPRPDTQYF
.	TRBV6-1	TRBJ1-2	few	TGTGCCAGCAGGCAGACCGGGTCGCGGAACTATGGCTACACCTTC	CASRQTGSRNYGYTF
.	TRBV28	TRBJ2-7	.	TGTGCCAGCAGCCCCCCCGGCCGGGCCCCCTACGAGCAGTACTTC	CASSPPGRAPYEQYF
TRBD2	TRBV27	TRBJ2-7	.	TGTGCCAGCAGTGCAATAGCGGGAGTGGGCGAGCAGTACTTC	CASSAIAGVGEQYF
.	TRBV19	TRBJ2-1	.	TGTGCCAGTAGTACAACCCCGAGCTCCTACAATGAGCAGTTCTTC	CASSTTPSSYNEQFF
.	TRBV7-8	TRBJ1-2	.	TGTGCCAGCAGCTTAGGGCTTAACTATGGCTACACCTTC	CASSLGLNYGYTF
TRBD1	TRBV4-1	TRBJ2-7	once	TGCGCCAGCAGCCGTGAGGGACAGGGACGCTACGAGCAGTACTTC	CASSREGQGRYEQYF
.	TRBV19	TRBJ1-4	.	TGTGCCAGTACCAGCGAATTGGCAACTAATGAAAAACTGTTTTTT	CASTSELATNEKLFF
.	TRBV9	TRBJ2-5	.	TGTGCCAGCAGCGTTCGCGGGCAAGAGACCCAGTACTTC	CASSVRGQETQYF
.	TRBV5-6	TRBJ2-5	.	TGTGCCAGCAGCGGGGGCATGGGGGAGACCCAGTACTTC	CASSGGMGETQYF
.	TRBV7-2	TRBJ2-7	.	TGTGCCAGCAGCTTAAAGGTCCGGGATGGCTACGAGCAGTACTTC	CASSLKVRDGYEQYF
.	TRBV19	TRBJ1-5	.	TGTGCCAGTAGTATGCGCGTAGGACTGCAAAAGGCCCCCAATCAGCCCCAGCATTTT	CASSMRVGLQKAPNQPQHF
.	TRBV4-2	TRBJ2-5	.	TGTGCCAGCAGCCAAGATCTGAAGTCCCAAGAGACCCAGTACTTC	CASSQDLKSQETQYF
.	TRBV10-3	TRBJ1-1	.	TGTGCCATCAAATCCCTCTCTCCGGGAGACACTGAAGCTTTCTTT	CAIKSLSPGDTEAFF
TRBD2	TRBV7-2	TRBJ2-5	.	TGTGCCAGCAGCTTAGTGGGAAGCGGGGCACTTCAAGAGACCCAGTACTTC	CASSLVGSGALQETQYF
.	TRBV25-1	TRBJ1-4	.	TGTGCCAGCAGTGGTTACAGGGCTAAAGGTGAAAAACTGTTTTTT	CASSGYRAKGEKLFF
.	TRBV5-1	TRBJ2-3	once	TGCGCCAGCAGCTTGGAGTTCTACCTGAGCACAGATACGCAGTATTTT	CASSLEFYLSTDTQYF
.	TRBV7-6	TRBJ2-1	.	TGTGCCAGCAGCCCTGGGGGCAGCGGGTACTACAATGAGCAGTTCTTC	CASSPGGSGYYNEQFF
.	TRBV6-6	TRBJ1-1	few	TGTGCCAGCAGTTACATGAACACTGAAGCTTTCTTT	CASSYMNTEAFF
TRBD2	TRBV2	TRBJ2-1	.	TGTGCCAGCAGTGGGGATAGCGGGACCTACAATGAGCAGTTCTTC	CASSGDSGTYNEQFF
TRBD2	TRBV29-1	TRBJ2-3	.	TGCAGCGTTCTCGGGACTAGTGAAGATACGCAGTATTTT	CSVLGTSEDTQYF
.	TRBV7-2	TRBJ2-7	.	TGTGCCAGCGCGGGGGGCACAGGGGGCGAGCAGTACTTC	CASAGGTGGEQYF
.	TRBV19	TRBJ2-7	.	TGTGCCAGTAGTATTCAGGGGAGCCCCTTCTACGAGCAGTACTTC	CASSIQGSPFYEQYF
.	TRBV7-9	TRBJ1-5	.	TGTGCCAGCAGCGGGAATCGGACATTCAATCAGCCCCAGCATTTT	CASSGNRTFNQPQHF
TRBD1	TRBV7-9	TRBJ1-5	once	TGTGCCAGCAGCCGGGACAGCTACAATCAGCCCCAGCATTTT	CASSRDSYNQPQHF
.	TRBV5-1	TRBJ2-3	.	TGCGCCAGCAGCTCCGGGGGCGCAGGGCCCACAGATACGCAGTATTTT	CASSSGGAGPTDTQYF
TRBD2	TRBV5-1	TRBJ2-1	.	TGCGCCAGCAGCTTAACAGCGGGATCCAATGAGCAGTTCTTC	CASSLTAGSNEQFF
.	TRBV29-1	TRBJ2-5	.	TGCAGCGTTGAAGATCGCGGGGAAGAGACCCAGTACTTC	CSVEDRGEETQYF
.	TRBV4-2	TRBJ1-1	.	TGTGCCAGCAGCCAAGTGGGAGGGAACACTGAAGCTTTCTTT	CASSQVGGNTEAFF
.	TRBV6-1	TRBJ2-7	.	TGTGCCAGCAGTGAAAGTTGGGGTCTTCTGCACGAGCAGTACTTC	CASSESWGLLHEQYF
TRBD1	TRBV19	TRBJ1-1	once	TGTGCCAGTAGGCGCGGGGAGGGGGCTAAGGGCACTGAAGCTTTCTTT	CASRRGEGAKGTEAFF
TRBD1	TRBV28	TRBJ1-5	.	TGTGCCAGTACCCGACAGGGGGGCAATCAGCCCCAGCATTTT	CASTRQGGNQPQHF
.	TRBV7-9	TRBJ1-1	.	TGTGCCAGCAGCTTAATTCGGGGGGTGAACACTGAAGCTTTCTTT	CASSLIRGVNTEAFF
.	TRBV27	TRBJ2-7	.	TGTGCCAGCAGCCGAAGGGGACAAGACTACGAGCAGTACTTC	CASSRRGQDYEQYF
.	TRBV7-2	TRBJ2-4	.	TGTGCCAGCAGCTTAGCAGGGTTTGGTTTCAAAAACATTCAGTACTTC	CASSLAGFGFKNIQYF
.	TRBV7-8	TRBJ1-4	.	TGTGCCAGCAGCTTAGCCCATCTGGGGGCGGGTGAAAAACTGTTTTTT	CASSLAHLGAGEKLFF
TRBD1	TRBV19	TRBJ1-4	.	TGTGCCAGTAGTACGCGATGGGACAGGGGGCATGTTAATGAAAAACTGTTTTTT	CASSTRWDRGHVNEKLFF
.	TRBV2	TRBJ2-1	.	TGTGCCAGCAGTGAGACGTGGGATGAGCAGTTCTTC	CASSETWDEQFF
.	TRBV2	TRBJ2-7	once	TGTGCCAGCAGTGAAGCGGTCGGGAATCAGTACTTC	CASSEAVGNQYF
.	TRBV6-1	TRBJ2-7	.	TGTGCCAGCTGGGGGCTCTCCTACGAGCAGTACTTC	CASWGLSYEQYF
.	TRBV19	TRBJ1-2	.	TGTGCCAGTAGTCCCGCCCCAGGCCCCCACTATGGCTACACCTTC	CASSPAPGPHYGYTF
TRBD2	TRBV2	TRBJ2-3	.	TGTGCCAGCAGTGAGAGACTAGCGGGAGTGATAGATACGCAGTATTTT	CASSERLAGVIDTQYF
.	TRBV12-5	TRBJ1-1	.	TGTGCTAGTGGAGCTTCCGGGACGGATGAAGCTTTCTTT	CASGASGTDEAFF
TRBD1	TRBV11-2	TRBJ2-1	once	TGTGCCAGCAGCCCCCGACAGGGGAACCCCTACAATGAGCAGTTCTTC	CASSPRQGNPYNEQFF
.	TRBV10-3	TRBJ1-3	.	TGTGCCATCAGAGGGACACGAGGCTCTGGAAACACCATATATTTT	CAIRGTRGSGNTIYF
.	TRBV30	TRBJ1-5	.	TGTGCCTGGAGTGAACAGAACAATCAGCCCCAGCATTTT	CAWSEQNNQPQHF
.	TRBV4-2	TRBJ2-3	.	TGTGCCAGCAGCCAAACAGGAGAGACGCAGTATTTT	CASSQTGETQYF
.	TRBV28	TRBJ1-1	once	TGTGCCAGCAGTTGGCAGGGGTTGGACACTGAAGCTTTCTTT	CASSWQGLDTEAFF
TRBD1	TRBV5-1	TRBJ1-1	.	TGCGCCAGCAGTGGGAACAGGGGGAACACTGAAGCTTTCTTT	CASSGNRGNTEAFF
.	TRBV28	TRBJ2-4	.	TGTGCCAGCAGTGCGAGTGGGGTAGGGGCCAAAAACATTCAGTACTTC	CASSASGVGAKNIQYF
TRBD2	TRBV5-1	TRBJ2-2	.	TGCGCCAGCAGCCCACCAGCGGGAGGGCCCGCGGGGGAGCTGTTTTTT	CASSPPAGGPAGELFF
TRBD1	TRBV5-6	TRBJ2-7	.	TGTGCCAGCAGCAGTATAACCGGGACAGGGAACACCTACGAGCAGTACTTC	CASSSITGTGNTYEQYF